This entry is about one T cell receptor beta chain. Its antigen is unidentified. This CDR3 is 12 amino acids long. The V end lost 7 bases, the J end lost 7 bases, and 10 bases lay between the germline ends. CDR1 SNHLY and CDR2 FYNNEI come from the germline V gene. Profiled with immunoSEQ multiplex PCR; TCRdb holds only in-frame clones, not every one. The sample includes 65,000 to 80,000 clones, about 84% seen only once; the top ten take roughly 0.7%. These data are taken from a study of OX40 agonist ivuxolimab in advanced cancers. Overall study: Patients received the agonistic anti-OX40 (CD134) antibody ivuxolimab. Treatment received earlier with anti-PD-1, anti-PD-L1 or anti-CTLA-4 agents was allowed, and around 36% had some. Dose-escalation patients had hepatocellular carcinoma, melanoma, renal cell or head and neck cancer. Study results and caveats: Fewer expanded clones were found on average in CD4+ than in CD8+ T cells.

The clonotype comes from an adult with an advanced solid tumor such as melanoma, head and neck, liver or kidney cancer. The sequencing used CD4+ or CD8+ T cells sorted from blood, collected in a trial of the OX40 agonist ivuxolimab. This rearrangement joins TRBV2 to TRBJ1-4; D remains ambiguous. CDR3 sequence (DNA): TGTGCCAGCACGACATTCGGTGAAAAACTGTTTTTT. This codes for CASTTFGEKLFF.